This passage covers 27 T cell receptor beta chains from one sample sequenced in a study of OX40 agonist ivuxolimab in advanced cancers. The table came from immunoSEQ multiplex PCR; TCRdb's copy has only in-frame clones and leaves some out. Of about 64,000 clones listed, roughly 90% are singletons. The source material was CD4+ or CD8+ T cells sorted from blood, sampled in a trial of the OX40 agonist ivuxolimab. The receptors shown here come from an adult with an advanced solid tumor such as melanoma, head and neck, liver or kidney cancer.

The rearrangement joins TRBV28 to TRBJ2-7; 9 bases match TRBD1. The CDR3 contains 15 residues. Germline assignment: CDR1 MDHEN and CDR2 SYDVKM. The J segment lost 3 bases and the V segment lost 4 bases, leaving 7 bases of the junction unmatched. The CDR3 DNA is TGTGCCAGCAGTTCGAGGGGACAGGGACTCTACGAGCAGTACTTC. This encodes CASSSRGQGLYEQYF.

This clone was counted between two and nine times. V usage is TRBV7-3 and J usage is TRBJ1-1; D gene ambiguous. The CDR3 consists of 13 residues. V lost 0 bases, J lost 3 bases, and 5 bases lay in between. Germline CDR1 SGHTA, CDR2 FQGTGA. CDR3 DNA: TGTGCCAGCAGCTTAACAGGAGACACTGAAGCTTTCTTT. This codes for CASSLTGDTEAFF.

The chain is built from TRBV25-1 and TRBJ1-1; 7 bases agree with TRBD1. Germline CDR1 and CDR2: MGHDK and SYGVNS. Trimming cost V 6 bases and J 5 bases; bases outside gene matches: 12. The CDR3 runs to 15 residues. In DNA form, the CDR3 reads TGTGCCAGCAGCATATTACAACAGGGGAGGACTGAAGCTTTCTTT. Residues: CASSILQQGRTEAFF.

This rearrangement joins TRBV7-6 to TRBJ1-1, with D possibly TRBD1 on 5 matching bases. CDR3 length: 14 amino acids. Trimming pared 2 bases from V and 12 bases from J, leaving 19 bases between. CDR1 is SGHVS and CDR2 is FNYEAQ in the germline V gene. CDR3 DNA: TGTGCCAGCAGCTTAAGGGAATCGACAGCCCAACCTTTCTTT. Translation: CASSLRESTAQPFF.

In its sample, this clone was seen once. The genes are TRBV7-9 and TRBJ2-6; D is perhaps TRBD2 (5 bases). V was cut by 2 bases and J by 4 bases, with 15 bases left in between. The CDR3 extends over 17 amino acids. Germline loops: CDR1 SEHNR, CDR2 FQNEAQ (reference sequence). The DNA of the CDR3 is TGTGCCAGCAGCTTAATGTTCCGAGGGATCGGGGCCAACGTCCTGACTTTC. Translated, it gives CASSLMFRGIGANVLTF.

The rearrangement joins TRBV5-6 to TRBJ2-7; unclear D gene. The V end lost 4 bases, the J end lost 6 bases, and 8 bases lay between the germline ends. This CDR3 region has 11 residues. Germline V lookup: CDR1 SGHDT, CDR2 YYEEEE. Written as DNA, the CDR3 is TGTGCCAGCAGCCACCGTCTCGAGCAGTACTTC. Translation: CASSHRLEQYF.

J is TRBJ1-4 and V is TRBV27, with D possibly TRBD1 on 5 matching bases. Per the germline V gene, CDR1 is MNHEY and CDR2 is SMNVEV (reference sequence). Deletions cut 8 bases from V and 6 bases from J, with 16 bases between. This CDR3 has 14 amino acids. Here the CDR3 DNA reads TGTGCCAGCGGACCCCGGGGGAGAGATGAAAAACTGTTTTTT. It translates to CASGPRGRDEKLFF.

The genes are TRBV10-3 and TRBJ2-1; D is unresolved. This CDR3 is 13 amino acids long. Germline loops: CDR1 ENHRY, CDR2 SYGVKD. Trimming shortened V by 3 bases and J by 6 bases, and 9 bases separated the two germline ends. The CDR3 sequence is CAISDDSLNEQFF. For the CDR3, the DNA is TGTGCCATCAGTGACGACTCCCTCAATGAGCAGTTCTTC.

This chain joins TRBV6-1 and TRBJ1-3; D not certain. CDR3 size: 13 residues. The ends were cut back, 1 base at V and 4 bases at J, with 5 bases in the middle. Per the germline V gene, CDR1 is MNHNS and CDR2 is SASEGT. In nucleotides, the CDR3 is TGTGCCAGCAGTGAAGGCCTAGGAAACACCATATATTTT. Its translation: CASSEGLGNTIYF.

The chain has TRBV9 and TRBJ2-1, with D perhaps TRBD2 (6 bases). CDR1 is SGDLS and CDR2 is YYNGEE in the germline V gene. The CDR3 is made up of 11 amino acids. Trimming left V 7 bases short and J 14 bases short, with 16 bases between. Here the CDR3 DNA reads TGTGCCAGCGCGCGGTGGGGGGATAAGTTCTTC. Its protein is CASARWGDKFF.

The chain joins TRBV11-2 to TRBJ2-5; D remains unclear. Trimming left V 4 bases short and J 9 bases short, with 12 bases between. This CDR3 contains 12 residues. The germline V gene has CDR1 SGHAT and CDR2 FQNNGV. The DNA for the CDR3 is TGTGCCAGCAGCTCGAGTCTTGCGGCCCAGTACTTC. It is translated as CASSSSLAAQYF.

The chain joins TRBV6-1 to TRBJ1-2, with unresolved D. The V gene's germline CDR1 is MNHNS and CDR2 SASEGT. V dropped 2 bases and J dropped 4 bases, with 14 bases sitting between them. The CDR3 contains 15 residues. CDR3 bases: TGTGCCAGCAGTGAACCCCTCCCAGTAGCCTATGGCTACACCTTC. Its translation is CASSEPLPVAYGYTF.

CDR3 nucleotides: TGTGCCAGCAGCCTCCACTGGGACGGACGTGGCGAGCAGTACTTC. This encodes CASSLHWDGRGEQYF. The rearrangement links TRBV6-1 to TRBJ2-7; D could derive from TRBD1 or TRBD2 (5 bases each). The CDR3 totals 15 residues. Trimming pared 6 bases from V and 6 bases from J, leaving 21 bases between. In germline, CDR1 is MNHNS, CDR2 SASEGT.

V usage is TRBV27 and J usage is TRBJ1-3; the match to TRBD1 covers 7 bases. The CDR3 has 20 amino acids. After removal of 8 bases from V and 0 bases from J, the junction contained 22 bases not matched to a gene. Germline loops: CDR1 MNHEY, CDR2 SMNVEV (reference sequence). CDR3 in DNA: TGTGCCAGCTACAAGGGGGCTCGGGACGTTTCTCCGATCTCTGGAAACACCATATATTTT. Translating gives CASYKGARDVSPISGNTIYF.

This clone was counted a few times. The gene calls are TRBV25-1 and TRBJ1-1, with D maybe TRBD1 (5 bases). Trimming took off 2 bases at V and 4 bases at J, with 8 bases between the two ends. This CDR3 spans 13 amino acids. CDR1 is MGHDK and CDR2 is SYGVNS in the germline V gene. The DNA of the CDR3 is TGTGCCAGCAGTGAAACCCAGGGCACTGAAGCTTTCTTT. It translates to CASSETQGTEAFF. Variable domain in full (rest from reference TRBV25-1 and TRBJ1-1): EADIYQTPRYLVIGTGKKITLECSQTMGHDKMYWYQQDPGMELHLIHYSYGVNSTEKGDLSSESTVSRIRTEHFPLTLESARPSHTSQYLCASSETQGTEAFFGQGTRLTVV.

To note about this clone: The junction does not match germline at one end; this may be a read error. The chain recombines TRBV11-2 with TRBJ1-5, with D possibly being TRBD1 (5 bases). The CDR3 is 15 residues long. Germline loops: CDR1 SGHAT, CDR2 FQNNGV. The CDR3 loop is CASSLYLGANQLQHF. In nucleotides, the CDR3 is TGTGCCAGCAGCTTGTATTTAGGGGCGAATCAGCTCCAGCATTTT.

The V and J genes are TRBV29-1 and TRBJ2-1, with D unclear. This CDR3 is built from 12 residues. The V end lost 1 base, the J end lost 5 bases, and 6 bases lay between the germline ends. Per the germline V gene, CDR1 is SQVTM and CDR2 is ANQGSEA. The CDR3 coding sequence is TGCAGCGTTGAAGGTAGAGACAATGAGCAGTTCTTC. It is translated as CSVEGRDNEQFF.

The rearrangement uses TRBV15 and TRBJ2-7; TRBD1 aligns across 7 bases. This CDR3 is built from 17 residues. Germline-derived CDR1 and CDR2 are LNHNV and YYDKDF (reference sequence). V was clipped by 1 base and J by 1 base; unmatched bases: 10. The CDR3 region is CATSRGYQTGISYEQYF. The DNA of the CDR3 is TGTGCCACCAGCAGAGGCTACCAGACAGGGATTTCCTACGAGCAGTACTTC.

V is TRBV30 and J is TRBJ1-4; the D gene is possibly TRBD1 (6 bases). Trimming shortened V by 5 bases and J by 8 bases, and 21 bases separated the two germline ends. In germline, CDR1 is GTSNPN, CDR2 SVGIG (reference sequence). This CDR3 is 15 amino acids long. The DNA of the CDR3 is TGTGCCTGGGGACCCCACGGGGGCTGGGAAGAAAAACTGTTTTTT. It codes for CAWGPHGGWEEKLFF.

The V call is TRBV7-3, the J call TRBJ2-2; TRBD2 agrees at 7 bases. J gave up 3 bases and V 1 base, and 5 bases lay outside the gene matches. The V gene's germline CDR1 is SGHTA and CDR2 FQGTGA. CDR3 length equals 16 residues. CDR3 residues: CASSLNGGSDTGELFF. The CDR3, as DNA: TGTGCCAGCAGCTTAAATGGCGGGAGTGACACCGGGGAGCTGTTTTTT.

The chain couples TRBV28 to TRBJ1-5; weak D call: TRBD1 (5 bases). The ends were cut back, 4 bases at V and 1 base at J, with 14 bases in the middle. Per germline, CDR1 MDHEN and CDR2 SYDVKM. The CDR3 loop spans 16 amino acids. CDR3 sequence: CASSSTWRGSNQPQHF. The CDR3 nucleotides are TGTGCCAGCAGTTCGACCTGGCGGGGCAGCAATCAGCCCCAGCATTTT.

This clone was seen only once. V is TRBV5-5 and J is TRBJ1-4; 7 bases line up with TRBD1. Germline values: CDR1 SGHKS, CDR2 YYEKEE (reference sequence). This CDR3 comprises 15 residues. V trimming: 4 bases; J trimming: 4 bases; junction bases outside the gene matches: 7. The CDR3 is CASSPPGQINEKLFF. The CDR3 nucleotides are TGTGCCAGCAGCCCCCCGGGACAGATTAATGAAAAACTGTTTTTT.

The V and J genes are TRBV14 and TRBJ2-1, with D perhaps matching TRBD2 (6 bases). V was shortened by 4 bases and J by 10 bases, with 14 bases between the two germline ends. There are 13 residues in the CDR3. Looked up from germline, CDR1 is SGHDN and CDR2 is FVKESK. CDR3 amino acids: CASSRREVGEQFF. The CDR3 DNA is TGTGCCAGCAGCCGGAGGGAGGTGGGAGAGCAGTTCTTC.

This clone appeared once. The gene calls are TRBV6-5 and TRBJ1-1, with D uncertain. Between the trimmed V and J ends, which lost 6 bases and 1 base, there was a span of 9 bases. The germline CDR1 and CDR2 sequences are MNHEY and SVGAGI. CDR3 length: 13 residues. The CDR3 nucleotides read TGTGCCAGCAGCTTCACCCAGAACACTGAAGCTTTCTTT. Translated, it gives CASSFTQNTEAFF.

The chain carries TRBV19 and TRBJ2-1, with D uncertain. V dropped 5 bases and J dropped 7 bases, with 12 bases sitting between them. CDR3 length: 13 amino acids. Germline loops: CDR1 LNHDA, CDR2 SQIVND (reference sequence). The CDR3 DNA reads as TGTGCCAGTAGTTGGGGTCCTGCGAATGAGCAGTTCTTC. Encoded protein: CASSWGPANEQFF.

V gene TRBV10-3 combines with J gene TRBJ2-1, with TRBD1 matching 11 bases. The CDR3 sequence is 14 residues long. Trimming cost V 10 bases and J 7 bases; bases outside gene matches: 9. Germline-derived CDR1 and CDR2 are ENHRY and SYGVKD. The CDR3 here is CATVGQGASNEQFF. The CDR3 nucleotides are TGTGCCACCGTAGGACAGGGGGCAAGTAATGAGCAGTTCTTC.

The V gene is TRBV5-1, the J gene TRBJ2-1, with D maybe TRBD2 (6 bases). The CDR3 contains 16 residues. The V gene lost 0 bases and the J gene lost 0 bases, with 10 bases spanning the gap. Germline V gene data show CDR1 as SGHRS and CDR2 as YFSETQ. CDR3 amino acids: CASSLAGGSSYNEQFF. The CDR3 DNA reads as TGCGCCAGCAGCTTGGCCGGGGGAAGCTCCTACAATGAGCAGTTCTTC.